This record covers a single T cell receptor (beta chain). Its target is not known. This record comes from a study of shared clonotypes between healthy human individuals. Whole-study context: Used for every donor were three CD4 naive, three CD4 memory, two CD8 naive and one CD8 memory plate. General study results and limits: Measured sharing among donors was expected to vary with sequencing depth.

Naivety among CD8 cells was defined by CD45RO negativity and positive CCR7 selection, thereby excluding terminally differentiated effector memory CD45RA+ cells. Per the germline V gene, CDR1 is SEHNR and CDR2 is FQNEAQ (reference sequence). CDR3 length equals 15 residues. The J segment lost 3 bases and the V segment lost 3 bases, leaving 6 bases of the junction unmatched. Assay used: immunoSEQ multiplex PCR; TCRdb lists only in-frame clones, some missing. The sample records over 800,000 clones, 92% being singletons. The chain carries TRBV7-9 and TRBJ2-5, with 8 bases aligning to TRBD1. This sequence originates from a man under 40 in good health. The source material was naive CD8+ T cells sorted from blood. In DNA form, the CDR3 reads TGTGCCAGCAGCTTCGCCCGGACAGGGAAAGAGACCCAGTACTTC. Protein: CASSFARTGKETQYF.